What follows describes a single TCR beta chain. Authors' methods: Nucleated cell number was recorded as an estimate derived from reference gene primer amplification. Produced via immunoSEQ multiplex PCR; TCRdb's table is partial and in-frame only. Clonal size and the V and J genes are those of that table, whereas D and trimming came from the DNA. The repertoire consists of 250,000 to 350,000 clones, with 75% to 90% occurring once and the leading ten covering 0.94%. The data are from a study of blood T cell repertoires in COVID-19. Study summary: The United States, Italy and Spain were the sources of the acute and convalescent COVID-19 samples. Sources were T cells, B-cell-depleted T cells, or PBMCs; the material itself was cDNA or gDNA.

Source material: peripheral blood. The sequence was collected from a woman in her thirties or forties who had recovered from COVID-19.

CDR3 in amino acids: CSVGGGEKLFF. CDR3 coding DNA: TGCAGCGTGGGGGGTGGAGAAAAACTGTTTTTT. V is TRBV29-1 and J is TRBJ1-4; D perhaps matches TRBD1 (5 bases). CDR1 is SQVTM, CDR2 ANQGSEA, per germline. Between the trimmed V and J ends, which lost 6 bases and 8 bases, there was a span of 10 bases. CDR3 length equals 11 residues.